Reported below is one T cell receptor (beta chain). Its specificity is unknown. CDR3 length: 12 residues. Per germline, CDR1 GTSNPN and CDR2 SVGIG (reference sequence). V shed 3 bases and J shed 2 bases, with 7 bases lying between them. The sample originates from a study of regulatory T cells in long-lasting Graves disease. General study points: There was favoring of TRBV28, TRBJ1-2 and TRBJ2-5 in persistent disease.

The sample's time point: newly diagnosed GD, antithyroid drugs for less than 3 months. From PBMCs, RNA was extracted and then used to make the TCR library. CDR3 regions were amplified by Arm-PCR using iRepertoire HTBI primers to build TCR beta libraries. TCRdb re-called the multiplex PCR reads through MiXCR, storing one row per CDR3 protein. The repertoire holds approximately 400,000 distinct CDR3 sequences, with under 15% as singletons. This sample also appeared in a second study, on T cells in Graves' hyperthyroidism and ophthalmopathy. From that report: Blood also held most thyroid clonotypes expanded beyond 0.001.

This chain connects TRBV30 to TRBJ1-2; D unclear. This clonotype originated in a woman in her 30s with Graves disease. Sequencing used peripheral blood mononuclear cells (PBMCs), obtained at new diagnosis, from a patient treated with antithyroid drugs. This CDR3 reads CAWSTVNYGYTF. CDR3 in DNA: TGTGCCTGGAGCACAGTAAACTATGGCTACACCTTC.